Below, 8 T cell receptor beta chains from the same sample are listed, as sequenced in a study of blood T cell repertoires in COVID-19. Data came from immunoSEQ multiplex PCR; TCRdb stores just in-frame clones and leaves some out. The repertoire holds 200,000 to 300,000 clones, approximately 81% seen once, with roughly 7.9% in the top ten. Sequencing was done on a sample of peripheral blood. These receptors originate from a woman older than 75 with acute or convalescent COVID-19.

The V and J genes are TRBV11-2 and TRBJ2-7; 10 bases fit TRBD2. This CDR3 region has 15 residues. Trimming cost V 5 bases and J 2 bases; bases outside gene matches: 6. Germline lookup yields CDR1 SGHAT and CDR2 FQNNGV. In DNA form, the CDR3 reads TGTGCCAGCAGCCATAGCGGGAGGAGGGCCTACGAGCAGTACTTC. It codes for CASSHSGRRAYEQYF.

V and J are TRBV3-1 (or the pseudogene TRBV3-2) and TRBJ1-1; D not certain. Germline V gene data show CDR1 as LGHDT and CDR2 as YNNKEL (reference sequence). Trimming left V 4 bases short and J 0 bases short, with 9 bases between. This CDR3 contains 14 residues. DNA of the CDR3: TGTGCCAGCAGCCTACACGTAATGAACACTGAAGCTTTCTTT. Amino acids: CASSLHVMNTEAFF.

The chain links TRBV11-3 to TRBJ2-1; the D gene is possibly TRBD2 (6 bases). The V end lost 6 bases, the J end lost 4 bases, and 16 bases lay between the germline ends. The CDR3 length is 15 residues. CDR1 is SGHNT and CDR2 is YENEEA in the germline V gene. Here the CDR3 reads CASSGATGGYNEQFF. DNA of the CDR3: TGTGCCAGCAGTGGGGCTACTGGGGGGTACAATGAGCAGTTCTTC.

For this clone: The sample carries other DNA sequences with the same CDR3. The chain uses TRBV5-1 and TRBJ1-2; D ambiguous. The V end was cut by 0 bases, the J end by 5 bases, with 8 bases between. Germline CDR1 and CDR2: SGHRS and YFSETQ. This CDR3 has 13 residues. The CDR3 sequence is CASSLDGDYGYTF. The CDR3, as DNA: TGCGCCAGCAGCTTGGACGGGGATTATGGCTACACCTTC.

The chain combines TRBV6-6 with TRBJ2-3, with D perhaps TRBD2 (6 bases). V was clipped by 0 bases and J by 2 bases, with 9 bases between them. The V gene's germline CDR1 is MNHNY and CDR2 SVGAGI (reference sequence). The CDR3 has 15 amino acids. The CDR3 region is CASSYSWGDTDTQYF. CDR3 coding DNA: TGTGCCAGCAGTTACTCATGGGGGGACACAGATACGCAGTATTTT.

The J gene is TRBJ1-1, the V gene TRBV5-8; TRBD1 matches at 9 bases. The germline V gene has CDR1 SGHTS and CDR2 YDEGEE. With 4 bases clipped from V and 1 base from J, the junction kept 14 bases outside the gene matches. This CDR3 region has 18 residues. The CDR3 here is CASSGLQGASQENTEAFF. DNA for the CDR3: TGTGCCAGCAGCGGACTACAGGGGGCGTCTCAGGAGAACACTGAAGCTTTCTTT.

This rearrangement joins TRBV25-1 to TRBJ2-1, with 9 bases matching TRBD1. Germline values: CDR1 MGHDK, CDR2 SYGVNS. The CDR3 has 13 residues. V shed 7 bases, J shed 5 bases, and the junction held 3 bases outside the gene matches. The CDR3 DNA reads as TGTGCCAGCAACGGACAGGGGCACAATGAGCAGTTCTTC. Amino acid sequence: CASNGQGHNEQFF.

The chain uses TRBV6-2 or TRBV6-3 and TRBJ2-7, with 9 nucleotides matching TRBD1. This CDR3 spans 16 amino acids. Per the germline V gene, CDR1 is MNHEY and CDR2 is SVGEGT. V trimming: 2 bases; J trimming: 6 bases; junction bases outside the gene matches: 11. DNA for the CDR3: TGTGCCAGCAGTTACCCCGGGACAGGGAGAATGTCCGAGCAGTACTTC. Protein sequence: CASSYPGTGRMSEQYF.